A selection of T cell receptor beta chains follows, all from one sample in a study of glioma-infiltrating T cells after dendritic cell vaccination. Sequencing was performed with immunoSEQ multiplex PCR; in TCRdb, only in-frame clones are kept and a portion is missing. The sample records about 82,000 clones, roughly four fifths being singletons. The starting material was blood, obtained after dendritic cell vaccination. The receptors derive from a human donor with glioblastoma. Both conserved end residues are part of each CDR3.

v_call,j_call,cdr3_aa
TRBV19,TRBJ1-5,CASTRGLDSNQPQHF
TRBV2,TRBJ1-2,CASSVEQGYGYTF
TRBV11-2,TRBJ2-3,CASSLEGGGADTQYF
TRBV2,TRBJ2-3,CASSAGFSTDTQYF
TRBV4-3,TRBJ2-6,CASSQDRGTGANVLTF
TRBV7-6,TRBJ2-2,CASSLPSGGAHTGELFF
TRBV19,TRBJ2-3,CASSRGLAEGDTQYF
TRBV7-7,TRBJ2-3,CASSSPGTACTDTQYF
TRBV4-1,TRBJ1-6,CASSQDVGASPSPLHF
TRBV6-1,TRBJ2-1,CASSPWGTGSDEQFF
TRBV7-2,TRBJ1-6,CASSLVTGYNSPLHF
TRBV6-6,TRBJ1-2,CASSLPGSNYGYTF
TRBV9,TRBJ2-5,CASSVGGTSGGQETQYF
TRBV27,TRBJ2-2,CASSLLGGWELFF
TRBV9,TRBJ1-1,CASSVDGTANTEAFF
TRBV5-6,TRBJ2-5,CASSWLTGETQYF
TRBV9,TRBJ2-5,CASSAGTGSLETQYF
TRBV19,TRBJ2-1,CATSSNTGGYSYNEQFF
TRBV5-6,TRBJ1-2,CASSLVADRIDGYTF
TRBV7-7,TRBJ2-3,CASSPRPTGGDTQYF
TRBV13,TRBJ1-3,CASSLSGYGNTIYF
TRBV2,TRBJ2-1,CASRSPSSYNEQFF
TRBV7-3,TRBJ2-5,CASSLMGGLHQETQYF
TRBV6-1,TRBJ1-5,CASRDRDNQPQHF
TRBV4-2,TRBJ1-1,CASSQGQVNTEAFF
TRBV27,TRBJ2-7,CASSLLGGSSYEQYF
TRBV5-1,TRBJ1-1,CASSLVGTGSTVGAFF
TRBV7-3,TRBJ1-1,CASSLSSGEAFF
TRBV5-1,TRBJ1-1,CASSLGQGATEAFF
TRBV28,TRBJ1-2,CASSPVSQFNGYTF
TRBV2,TRBJ1-5,CASSSRHGGDQPQHF
TRBV11-3,TRBJ2-7,CASSPRTGWDEQYF
TRBV7-9,TRBJ2-5,CASSLPGTSSETQYF
TRBV5-8,TRBJ1-4,CASSFSWGDEKLFF
TRBV6-1,TRBJ1-2,CASSGMAFILGQENYGYTF
TRBV15,TRBJ1-2,CATSIQLADGYTF
TRBV6-4,TRBJ1-5,CASSPGKDQPQHF
TRBV9,TRBJ2-7,CASSVASGTTYEQYF
TRBV29-1,TRBJ1-1,CSAMGQGNTEAFF
TRBV4-2,TRBJ2-6,CASSQVAGLEANVLTF
TRBV30,TRBJ1-5,CAWSDGTVSNQPQHF
TRBV6-6,TRBJ2-7,CASSSRRQGAQDEQYF
TRBV5-1,TRBJ2-1,CASSLEPGIGNEQFF
TRBV5-4,TRBJ2-1,CASSGGGPNRNEQFF
TRBV11-2,TRBJ2-6,CASSSSPGQGARGANVLTF
TRBV6-6,TRBJ1-2,CASSGAGGTNYGYTF
TRBV25-1,TRBJ1-6,CAGVYRGSYNSPLHF
TRBV7-9,TRBJ2-2,CASSSTGGYTGELFF